One and the same sample provided the 27 T cell receptor beta chains below, sequenced in a study of T cell repertoires in cytomegalovirus infection. From the reads, TCRdb called clonotypes with MiXCR, one entry per CDR3 protein. The sample lists roughly 320,000 distinct CDR3 sequences; more than 8% were seen once. Source material: PBMCs. The receptors originated from a human donor in good health (CMV status not recorded). Some clones in this sample may be carry-over from other donors' samples.

This clonotype has at least ten counts. The chain uses TRBV7-8 and TRBJ1-5, with 8 bases fitting TRBD1. Germline loops: CDR1 SGHVS, CDR2 FQNEAQ. V shed 3 bases, J shed 1 base, and the junction held 11 bases outside the gene matches. CDR3 size: 18 residues. The CDR3 reads CASSFGGQGASSNQPQHF. In DNA, the CDR3 is TGTGCCAGCAGCTTCGGGGGGCAGGGGGCTTCGAGCAATCAGCCCCAGCATTTT.

This clonotype was recorded many times. The gene calls are TRBV7-2 and TRBJ1-1, with a possible D match to TRBD1 (5 bases). V lost 4 bases to trimming and J lost 7 bases, with 16 bases between them. The CDR3 contains 14 residues. Germline CDR1 is SGHTA and CDR2 is FQGNSA. CDR3 in amino acids: CASSSRWGGGEAFF. CDR3 DNA: TGTGCCAGCAGCTCTCGATGGGGTGGGGGTGAAGCTTTCTTT. The full variable domain, its missing parts supplied by reference TRBV7-2 and TRBJ1-1, is GAGVSQSPSNKVTEKGKDVELRCDPISGHTALYWYRQSLGQGLEFLIYFQGNSAPDKSGLPSDRFSAERTGGSVSTLTIQRTQQEDSAVYLCASSSRWGGGEAFFGQGTRLTVV.

This clonotype was seen a handful of times. V is TRBV19 and J is TRBJ1-5, with a tentative D call TRBD1 (5 bases). Per germline, CDR1 LNHDA and CDR2 SQIVND (reference sequence). The CDR3 length is 15 residues. Trimming took off 7 bases at V and 4 bases at J, with 17 bases between the two ends. The DNA for the CDR3 is TGTGCCAGTAACGGGGGACGAATGGAAAATCAGCCCCAGCATTTT. Its translation is CASNGGRMENQPQHF.

This clonotype was picked up a small number of times. The gene calls are TRBV6-2 or TRBV6-3 and TRBJ2-1, with a weak D call TRBD2 (6 bases). V was trimmed by 0 bases and J by 13 bases, leaving 13 bases between them. The CDR3 has 13 amino acids. Germline V lookup: CDR1 MNHEY, CDR2 SVGEGT. DNA of the CDR3: TGTGCCAGCAGTTACTCTATGACGGGAGTCCAGTTCTTC. The encoded protein is CASSYSMTGVQFF.

This clonotype was seen repeatedly, ten times or more. This CDR3 reads CASSLVGAQGYTF. CDR3 nucleotide sequence: TGTGCCAGCAGCTTGGTAGGGGCACAGGGCTACACCTTC. J is TRBJ1-2 and V is TRBV5-6; TRBD1 might be the D (5 bases). This CDR3 has 13 amino acids. V was cut by 0 bases and J by 8 bases, with 11 bases left in between. The germline CDR1 and CDR2 sequences are SGHDT and YYEEEE.

This clonotype appeared a few times. This chain uses TRBV12-3 or TRBV12-4 with TRBJ2-2, with 9 positions matching TRBD2. V lost 6 bases to trimming and J lost 3 bases; unmatched junction nucleotides: 14. CDR3 length equals 18 residues. CDR3 sequence reads: CASSQYSGRVMDTGELFF. DNA for the CDR3: TGTGCCAGCAGCCAATATAGCGGGAGAGTTATGGACACCGGGGAGCTGTTTTTT.

Concerning this clonotype itself: Relative to the germline gene, one junction end is altered; a read error may explain this. CDR3 sequence reads: CASSFNRGDNSPHHF. CDR3 in DNA: TGTGCCAGCAGCTTTAACAGGGGGGATAATTCACCCCACCACTTT. The rearrangement joins TRBV11-2 to TRBJ1-6; 8 bases are a match to TRBD1. Germline-derived CDR1 and CDR2 are SGHAT and FQNNGV. CDR3 length: 15 residues.

This clonotype was found many times. The chain joins TRBV7-8 to TRBJ2-3; D possibly corresponds to TRBD1 (5 bases). Germline V CDR1 and CDR2: SGHVS, FQNEAQ. Trimming took off 1 base at V and 4 bases at J, with 9 bases between the two ends. The length of the CDR3 is 14 residues. The chain's CDR3 is CASSLGVGADTQYF. The CDR3 DNA reads as TGTGCCAGCAGCTTAGGCGTAGGGGCAGATACGCAGTATTTT. Together with reference TRBV7-8 and TRBJ2-3, the CDR3 gives the full variable domain: GAGVSQSPRYKVAKRGQDVALRCDPISGHVSLFWYQQALGQGPEFLTYFQNEAQLDKSGLPSDRFFAERPEGSVSTLKIQRTQQEDSAVYLCASSLGVGADTQYFGPGTRLTVL.

This clonotype was detected a few times. This chain joins TRBV6-2 or TRBV6-3 and TRBJ2-7; 7 bases are shared with TRBD1. The CDR3 sequence is 15 residues long. The J segment lost 3 bases and the V segment lost 5 bases, leaving 10 bases of the junction unmatched. Germline assignment: CDR1 MNHEY and CDR2 SVGEGT. CDR3 coding DNA: TGTGCCAGCAGTCAACTCGGGACAGCATTCTACGAGCAGTACTTC. It encodes CASSQLGTAFYEQYF.

This clonotype was observed a few times. CDR3 in DNA: TGCAGTGCAACCCGGGACGGAAATTCACCCCTCCACTTT. Its translation is CSATRDGNSPLHF. The chain has TRBV20-1 and TRBJ1-6, with D possibly matching TRBD1 (5 bases). V gave up 6 bases and J gave up 7 bases, with 13 bases separating them. CDR3 length: 13 amino acids. Germline V gene lookup returns CDR1 DFQATT and CDR2 SNEGSKA (reference sequence).

This clonotype was picked up a small number of times. This sequence joins TRBV28 and TRBJ2-3; no firm D call. The CDR3 extends over 14 amino acids. Trimming left V 3 bases short and J 0 bases short, with 7 bases between. Germline CDR1 reads MDHEN; CDR2 reads SYDVKM. CDR3 nucleotides: TGTGCCAGCAGTTTGTACACTAGCACAGATACGCAGTATTTT. It encodes CASSLYTSTDTQYF.

This clonotype occurred many times. V is TRBV7-2 and J is TRBJ2-7, with TRBD2 as a possible D gene (6 bases). CDR3 length equals 12 residues. Trimming took 5 bases from V and 4 from J, leaving 9 bases between them. Germline CDR1 reads SGHTA; CDR2 reads FQGNSA. The CDR3 protein is CASSGGSYEQYF. The CDR3 DNA reads as TGTGCCAGCAGCGGGGGGTCTTACGAGCAGTACTTC.

This clonotype was counted many times. The rearrangement joins TRBV7-2 to TRBJ1-3, with D maybe TRBD1 (5 bases). V lost 7 bases, J lost 4 bases, and 8 bases lay in between. This CDR3 region has 12 residues. Germline V gives CDR1 SGHTA, CDR2 FQGNSA. As DNA, the CDR3 is TGTGCCAGCACAGGACAAGGAAACACCATATATTTT. This codes for CASTGQGNTIYF.

This clonotype showed up just a few times. V gene TRBV28 combines with J gene TRBJ2-1; 7 nucleotides agree with TRBD2. The CDR3 spans 13 residues. Trimming cost V 7 bases and J 5 bases; bases outside gene matches: 5. Germline CDR1 reads MDHEN; CDR2 reads SYDVKM. DNA for the CDR3: TGTGCCAGCAATCTAGCGGCTCACAATGAGCAGTTCTTC. Translating gives CASNLAAHNEQFF. Filled out from reference TRBV28 and TRBJ2-1, the complete variable domain reads DVKVTQSSRYLVKRTGEKVFLECVQDMDHENMFWYRQDPGLGLRLIYFSYDVKMKEKGDIPEGYSVSREKKERFSLILESASTNQTSMYLCASNLAAHNEQFFGPGTRLTVL.

This chain connects TRBV6-5 to TRBJ2-7, with D tentatively TRBD1 (5 bases). The CDR3 extends over 14 amino acids. Per the germline V gene, CDR1 is MNHEY and CDR2 is SVGAGI. Trimming pared 0 bases from V and 3 bases from J, leaving 9 bases between. CDR3 bases: TGTGCCAGCAGTTACTCCGACAGCATCTACGAGCAGTACGTC. Translation: CASSYSDSIYEQYV.

This clonotype came up many times. In DNA, the CDR3 is TGTGCCAGCAGCTTAGCGCTCAGCCGCAATCAGCCCCAGCATTTT. Encoded protein: CASSLALSRNQPQHF. This rearrangement joins TRBV7-2 to TRBJ1-5; D unclear. Germline CDR1 and CDR2: SGHTA and FQGNSA. The CDR3 covers 15 residues. Trimming took 0 bases from V and 2 from J, leaving 8 bases between them.

This chain connects TRBV4-3 to TRBJ2-5; the match to TRBD1 covers 9 bases. Germline CDR1 is LGHNA and CDR2 is YSLEER. The CDR3 covers 14 residues. The J segment lost 3 bases and the V segment lost 5 bases, leaving 4 bases of the junction unmatched. CDR3 coding DNA: TGCGCCAGCAGCAACACAGGGGGCGAAGAGACCCAGTACTTC. It translates to CASSNTGGEETQYF.

The V and J genes are TRBV28 and TRBJ1-2; a possible D gene is TRBD1 (5 bases). Looked up from germline, CDR1 is MDHEN and CDR2 is SYDVKM. This CDR3 is built from 15 residues. V lost 6 bases to trimming and J lost 4 bases, with 18 bases between them. In DNA form, the CDR3 reads TGTGCCAGCAGGGAAAAAACGGGGCGGGGCTATGGCTACACCTTC. Translation gives CASREKTGRGYGYTF.

The sample holds many counts of this clonotype. The chain uses TRBV7-2 and TRBJ2-7, with 9 positions matching TRBD2. Looked up from germline, CDR1 is SGHTA and CDR2 is FQGNSA. V lost 0 bases and J lost 1; bases outside the gene matches: 7. The CDR3 is 17 amino acids. CDR3 region: CASSLAFQREVSYEQYF. CDR3 DNA sequence: TGTGCCAGCAGCTTAGCGTTCCAGCGGGAGGTTTCCTACGAGCAGTACTTC.

The V and J genes are TRBV10-3 and TRBJ2-7, with a weak D call TRBD1 (5 bases). The CDR3 sequence is 12 residues long. Germline loops: CDR1 ENHRY, CDR2 SYGVKD. Trimming took 11 bases from V and 6 from J, leaving 17 bases between them. In DNA, the CDR3 is TGTGCCTCCACCCAGGGAACCCTCGAGCAGTACTTC. Amino acids: CASTQGTLEQYF.

The genes are TRBV12-3 or TRBV12-4 and TRBJ2-1, with a weak D call TRBD2 (7 bases). Trimming cost V 7 bases and J 4 bases, with 20 bases left between them. The CDR3 consists of 16 residues. The CDR3 loop reads CASKQGGGHAYNEQFF. The CDR3 region has the DNA TGTGCCAGCAAACAAGGGGGGGGCCATGCTTACAATGAGCAGTTCTTC.

There are a few counts of this clonotype. This chain joins TRBV28 and TRBJ2-5; TRBD2 is a possible D gene (6 bases). V lost 6 bases, J lost 5 bases, and 40 bases lay in between. This CDR3 region has 22 residues. Per the germline V gene, CDR1 is MDHEN and CDR2 is SYDVKM. The CDR3 region has the DNA TGTGCCAGCAGCCCCAGGGACTGGAATATACGAGTAGAAGGGGAAGGGTGGGAGACCCAGTACTTC. The encoded protein is CASSPRDWNIRVEGEGWETQYF.

This clonotype was seen more than once but under ten times. The V and J genes are TRBV19 and TRBJ2-1, with 7 positions matching TRBD1. V lost 4 bases to trimming and J lost 0 bases; unmatched junction nucleotides: 9. Germline values: CDR1 LNHDA, CDR2 SQIVND (reference sequence). CDR3 size: 17 residues. As DNA, the CDR3 is TGTGCCAGTAGTACGAAACTTCGACAGGGCTCCTACAATGAGCAGTTCTTC. Its protein is CASSTKLRQGSYNEQFF.

In its sample, this clonotype was seen a few times. The chain recombines TRBV12-3 or TRBV12-4 with TRBJ2-7, with unresolved D. This CDR3 spans 12 amino acids. V lost 4 bases to trimming and J lost 7 bases, with 11 bases between them. The DNA of the CDR3 is TGTGCCAGCAGTTCGGCCCCGCCAGAGCAGTACTTC. Amino acids: CASSSAPPEQYF.

This clonotype was counted ten times or more. The gene calls are TRBV7-8 and TRBJ2-5, with D uncertain. V was shortened by 5 bases and J by 5 bases, with 6 bases between the two germline ends. The CDR3 has 11 amino acids. Looked up from germline, CDR1 is SGHVS and CDR2 is FQNEAQ. The CDR3, as DNA: TGTGCCAGCAGCCAACTGGAGACCCAGTACTTC. Its protein is CASSQLETQYF.

The table lists this clonotype with many counts. The rearrangement links TRBV4-3 to TRBJ2-7; D unresolved. CDR3 size: 14 residues. V lost 0 bases and J 4 bases, leaving 10 bases between the germline ends. In germline, CDR1 is LGHNA, CDR2 YSLEER. CDR3: CASSQDPRSYEQYF. The CDR3 DNA reads as TGCGCCAGCAGCCAAGATCCGCGGTCTTACGAGCAGTACTTC.

Points on this clonotype: Since a much larger clone is just one base distant, this may be a read error. This chain uses TRBV27 with TRBJ1-5, with D perhaps matching TRBD1 (5 bases). The CDR3 contains 16 residues. Germline CDR1 MNHEY, CDR2 SMNVEV (reference sequence). The CDR3 nucleotides read TGTGCCAGCATCTCCGCCGGGGGTTATGGCAATCAGCCCCAGGATTTT. Residues: CASISAGGYGNQPQDF.